This T cell receptor beta chain derives from a study of blood T cells in healthy people across ages. Overall study results and limits: Among long-lived donors, naive CD4+ cells were more numerous and diversity higher than in aged donors. It was found that TCR beta diversity correlated strongly with the percentage of naive T cells. Measured against age, TCR beta diversity per million T cells decreased in a roughly linear manner.

Primed by a sample-barcoded 5' primer and a J-beta primer mix, a second PCR proceeded for roughly 6 to 12 cycles. MiXCR, applied by TCRdb to the 5' RACE reads, yields one record per CDR3 protein. Here the sample spans some 1.6 million distinct CDR3 sequences, 30% to 35% being singletons. A note on this clonotype: Its antigen is not identified.

The CDR3 has 18 residues. Losses at the gene ends were 5 bases for V and 3 bases for J; bases not matched to a gene: 8. Looked up from germline, CDR1 is SGHTA and CDR2 is FQGTGA. This sequence joins TRBV7-3 and TRBJ2-3, with TRBD2 matching over 16 bases. The material sequenced was blood. The sequence was obtained from a woman in her twenties or thirties in good health. CDR3 bases: TGTGCCAGCAGCCCCCTGGGACTAGCGGGAGGGCCGACAGATACGCAGTATTTT. Its translation is CASSPLGLAGGPTDTQYF.